The 32 T cell receptor beta chains below were found in one sample sequenced in a study of blood T cell repertoires in COVID-19. The protocol was immunoSEQ multiplex PCR, while the TCRdb copy is restricted to in-frame clones and leaves out a portion. The sample has 150,000 to 200,000 clones; about 88% are singletons. The sequencing input was PBMCs or T cells enriched from blood (not recorded which). All receptors derive from a young woman who had recovered from COVID-19.

The chain links TRBV29-1 to TRBJ2-7; a possible D gene is TRBD2 (8 bases). CDR1 SQVTM and CDR2 ANQGSEA come from the germline V gene. V was cut by 4 bases and J by 0 bases, with 16 bases left in between. The CDR3 sequence is 15 residues long. CDR3 region: CSVAGGTASSYEQYF. The DNA of the CDR3 is TGCAGCGTTGCGGGGGGGACAGCTAGCTCCTACGAGCAGTACTTC.

In nucleotides, the CDR3 is TGTGCCAGTAAGGGAGCGGACAGGGGGCTCAATGACTATGGCTACACCTTC. Protein: CASKGADRGLNDYGYTF. This chain uses TRBV19 with TRBJ1-2; 11 bases are shared with TRBD1. Germline CDR1 LNHDA, CDR2 SQIVND (reference sequence). V lost 7 bases, J lost 3 bases, and 13 bases stayed unmatched. This CDR3 contains 17 residues.

The chain carries TRBV2 and TRBJ2-7, with TRBD2 matching 10 bases. Germline V gives CDR1 SNHLY, CDR2 FYNNEI. CDR3 length: 16 residues. Unmatched junction bases numbered 2, after V lost 0 bases and J lost 0 bases. The CDR3 sequence: CASSEASGRASYEQYF. As DNA, the CDR3 is TGTGCCAGCAGTGAAGCCAGCGGGAGGGCCTCCTACGAGCAGTACTTC. The full variable domain, with the rest looked up from reference TRBV2 and TRBJ2-7, is EPEVTQTPSHQVTQMGQEVILRCVPISNHLYFYWYRQILGQKVEFLVSFYNNEISEKSEIFDDQFSVERPDGSNFTLKIRSTKLEDSAMYFCASSEASGRASYEQYFGPGTRLTVT.

V and J are TRBV6-4 and TRBJ2-2; D is uncertain. Trimming took off 3 bases at V and 5 bases at J, with 7 bases between the two ends. Germline V lookup: CDR1 MRHNA, CDR2 SNTAGT. This CDR3 comprises 13 residues. CDR3 sequence reads: CASSDLRTGELFF. CDR3 nucleotide sequence: TGTGCCAGCAGTGATTTGAGAACCGGGGAGCTGTTTTTT.

This sequence joins TRBV27 and TRBJ2-1; TRBD2 is a possible D gene (5 bases). V shed 3 bases and J shed 4 bases, with 13 bases lying between them. The CDR3 sequence is 15 residues long. In germline, CDR1 is MNHEY, CDR2 SMNVEV (reference sequence). CDR3: CASSLGSVGYNEQFF. The CDR3 DNA is TGTGCCAGCAGTTTGGGGAGCGTTGGTTACAATGAGCAGTTCTTC.

V is TRBV11-3 and J is TRBJ2-3; 12 positions match TRBD2. J was trimmed by 4 bases and V by 2 bases; bases with no gene match: 7. CDR1 is SGHNT and CDR2 is YENEEA in the germline V gene. This CDR3 is built from 17 residues. As DNA, the CDR3 is TGTGCCAGCAGCTTAATGCTAGCGGGAGGGTGGGCAGATACGCAGTATTTT. It codes for CASSLMLAGGWADTQYF.

A few counts support this clone. The rearrangement uses TRBV27 and TRBJ2-7; D possibly corresponds to TRBD1 (9 bases). Germline V gene data show CDR1 as MNHEY and CDR2 as SMNVEV (reference sequence). V was clipped by 5 bases and J by 2 bases, with 28 bases between them. The CDR3 length is 19 residues. The CDR3 is CASSILKTGGAGVPYEQYF. CDR3 in DNA: TGTGCCAGCAGTATCCTCAAGACAGGGGGAGCGGGAGTCCCCTACGAGCAGTACTTC.

The CDR3 coding sequence is TGTGCCAGTAGGCGGGGCCTTAACGAGCAGTACTTC. This translates into CASRRGLNEQYF. The chain carries TRBV25-1 and TRBJ2-7, with D perhaps matching TRBD2 (6 bases). The germline V and J ends were trimmed by 9 bases and 5 bases, with 14 bases remaining between them. The length of the CDR3 is 12 residues. Germline CDR1 MGHDK, CDR2 SYGVNS.

V and J are TRBV5-1 and TRBJ2-7, with 11 bases aligning to TRBD1. Trimming took 2 bases from V and 3 from J; bases not matched to a gene: 1. The length of the CDR3 is 14 residues. Germline CDR1 SGHRS, CDR2 YFSETQ. The CDR3 DNA reads TGCGCCAGCAGCTTCGGGACAGGGGGCTACGAGCAGTACTTC. Protein sequence: CASSFGTGGYEQYF.

The count of this clone is one. The CDR3 spells CASSYDLTGFDTEAFF. CDR3 in DNA: TGTGCCAGCAGTTACGACTTAACGGGATTCGACACTGAAGCTTTCTTT. The V gene is TRBV6-5, the J gene TRBJ1-1; no definite D call. The germline V gene has CDR1 MNHEY and CDR2 SVGAGI. The germline V and J ends were trimmed by 2 bases and 3 bases, with 16 bases remaining between them. The CDR3 has 16 amino acids.

The chain joins TRBV4-1 to TRBJ2-7; perhaps TRBD1 as D (5 bases). The CDR3 has 16 amino acids. Trimming removed 0 bases at V and 2 bases at J, with 14 bases between. CDR1 is MGHRA and CDR2 is YSYEKL in the germline V gene. The CDR3 sequence is CASSQESMGPTYEQYF. The CDR3 nucleotides read TGCGCCAGCAGCCAAGAGTCAATGGGGCCCACCTACGAGCAGTACTTC.

The rearrangement joins TRBV28 to TRBJ2-2, with D possibly matching TRBD2 (5 bases). V lost 1 base and J 6 bases, leaving 12 bases between the germline ends. CDR1 and CDR2 (germline): MDHEN, SYDVKM. The CDR3 is made up of 15 amino acids. CDR3 DNA sequence: TGTGCCAGCAGTTTATCCCTGAGGGTATCCGGGGAGCTGTTTTTT. It specifies CASSLSLRVSGELFF.

The rearrangement links TRBV3-1 (or the pseudogene TRBV3-2) to TRBJ1-1; TRBD1 agrees at 8 bases. V lost 4 bases, J lost 8 bases, and 3 bases stayed unmatched. This CDR3 has 12 residues. Germline V gene data show CDR1 as LGHDT and CDR2 as YNNKEL (reference sequence). CDR3 loop: CASSRRDREAFF. In DNA form, the CDR3 reads TGTGCCAGCAGCCGCCGGGACAGGGAAGCTTTCTTT.

This chain joins TRBV6-4 and TRBJ1-5; D is undetermined. This CDR3 is built from 9 residues. The V end lost 9 bases, the J end lost 13 bases, and 10 bases lay between the germline ends. The germline CDR1 and CDR2 sequences are MRHNA and SNTAGT. CDR3 DNA: TGTGCCAGGGCTCCCCCACAGCATTTT. As protein: CARAPPQHF.

This rearrangement joins TRBV15 to TRBJ2-3; possible D gene TRBD2, 6 bases. Germline CDR1 LNHNV, CDR2 YYDKDF (reference sequence). CDR3 length equals 20 residues. V was clipped by 4 bases and J by 1 base, with 27 bases between them. CDR3 amino acids: CATSTPPFDWAPGGTDTQYF. CDR3 DNA sequence: TGTGCCACCAGCACACCCCCCTTTGACTGGGCCCCGGGAGGCACAGATACGCAGTATTTT.

This chain joins TRBV11-2 and TRBJ2-7, with D possibly matching TRBD2 (6 bases). Per germline, CDR1 SGHAT and CDR2 FQNNGV. This CDR3 comprises 12 residues. The germline V and J ends were trimmed by 4 bases and 5 bases, with 9 bases remaining between them. The CDR3: CASSWGGNEQYF. The CDR3 DNA reads TGTGCCAGCAGCTGGGGCGGGAACGAGCAGTACTTC.

The table lists this clone with a count of one. The CDR3 region is CASSPRHSSYEQYF. The CDR3 DNA reads TGTGCCAGCAGCCCGCGACACAGCTCCTACGAGCAGTACTTC. The chain is built from TRBV5-6 and TRBJ2-7; no clear D. The CDR3 consists of 14 residues. V was trimmed by 4 bases and J by 0 bases, leaving 11 bases between them. Germline CDR1 SGHDT, CDR2 YYEEEE.

The chain employs TRBV5-1 and TRBJ2-7, with 7 positions matching TRBD2. Germline lookup yields CDR1 SGHRS and CDR2 YFSETQ. CDR3 length: 17 amino acids. V lost 4 bases, J lost 3 bases, and 16 bases stayed unmatched. The DNA of the CDR3 is TGCGCCAGCAGCCCGTTCATCGGGGGGAAGTTTAGCTACGAGCAGTACTTC. Protein: CASSPFIGGKFSYEQYF.

The chain has TRBV4-3 and TRBJ1-4, with 11 bases aligning to TRBD1. V was clipped by 1 base and J by 7 bases; unmatched bases: 8. Germline V gives CDR1 LGHNA, CDR2 YSLEER. The CDR3 is made up of 17 amino acids. CDR3 loop: CASSQGTGGTLGEKLFF. CDR3 nucleotide sequence: TGCGCCAGCAGCCAAGGGACAGGGGGCACTCTTGGTGAAAAACTGTTTTTT.

The V and J genes are TRBV4-3 and TRBJ2-3, with 9 bases aligning to TRBD2. Germline V lookup: CDR1 LGHNA, CDR2 YSLEER. The CDR3 has 19 residues. The V segment lost 0 bases and the J segment 4 bases; nucleotides outside the gene matches: 14. For the CDR3, the DNA is TGCGCCAGCAGCCAAGAGAGGGCTAGCGGGACGTCAGGCGCAGATACGCAGTATTTT. It yields the protein CASSQERASGTSGADTQYF.

The chain uses TRBV10-3 and TRBJ1-2, with TRBD1 matching over 7 bases. From germline, CDR1 is ENHRY and CDR2 SYGVKD. The J segment lost 3 bases and the V segment lost 0 bases, leaving 1 base of the junction unmatched. CDR3 size: 14 residues. CDR3 coding DNA: TGTGCCATCAGTGAGTCGCAGGGGGACTATGGCTACACCTTC. It specifies CAISESQGDYGYTF.

V is TRBV10-3 and J is TRBJ2-7, with 9 nucleotides matching TRBD1. V gave up 11 bases and J gave up 2 bases; unmatched junction bases: 7. The CDR3 sequence is 13 residues long. The germline CDR1 and CDR2 sequences are ENHRY and SYGVKD. The CDR3 is CAGGQGSPYEQYF. CDR3 in DNA: TGTGCCGGAGGACAGGGGTCGCCCTACGAGCAGTACTTC.

The chain links TRBV7-9 to TRBJ2-5; TRBD2 aligns across 9 bases. From germline, CDR1 is SEHNR and CDR2 FQNEAQ (reference sequence). With 5 bases clipped from V and 3 bases from J, the junction kept 7 bases outside the gene matches. The length of the CDR3 is 15 residues. CDR3 loop: CASSPPRTSEETQYF. CDR3 bases: TGTGCCAGCAGCCCACCGCGGACTAGCGAAGAGACCCAGTACTTC.

V gene TRBV16 combines with J gene TRBJ1-6; 7 bases agree with TRBD1. V was pared by 4 bases and J by 7 bases, with 7 bases of the junction left unmatched. The CDR3 has 15 amino acids. The germline CDR1 and CDR2 sequences are KGHSY and FQNENV. CDR3 sequence reads: CASSPEARGNSPLHF. In DNA, the CDR3 is TGTGCCAGCAGCCCTGAGGCCAGGGGGAATTCACCCCTCCACTTT.

This sequence joins TRBV18 and TRBJ2-6; D is perhaps TRBD2 (5 bases). Germline CDR1 reads KGHSH; CDR2 reads LQKENI. There are 18 residues in the CDR3. Deletions cut 3 bases from V and 1 base from J, with 16 bases between. This CDR3 reads CASSPRQIGGSGANVLTF. The CDR3 DNA follows: TGTGCCAGCTCACCTCGGCAAATAGGAGGTTCTGGGGCCAACGTCCTGACTTTC. The complete variable domain, with remaining parts taken from reference TRBV18 and TRBJ2-6, reads NAGVMQNPRHLVRRRGQEARLRCSPMKGHSHVYWYRQLPEEGLKFMVYLQKENIIDESGMPKERFSAEFPKEGPSILRIQQVVRGDSAAYFCASSPRQIGGSGANVLTFGAGSRLTVL.

V usage is TRBV27 and J usage is TRBJ2-7, with D perhaps TRBD2 (5 bases). Germline V lookup: CDR1 MNHEY, CDR2 SMNVEV (reference sequence). This CDR3 spans 13 amino acids. Deletions cut 5 bases from V and 1 base from J, with 9 bases between. The CDR3 reads CASSPGLSYEQYF. For the CDR3, the DNA is TGTGCCAGCAGTCCCGGACTTTCCTACGAGCAGTACTTC.

This chain connects TRBV18 to TRBJ1-2; no reliable D call. Germline CDR1 KGHSH, CDR2 LQKENI. Trimming pared 3 bases from V and 6 bases from J, leaving 11 bases between. The CDR3 consists of 13 residues. The CDR3 is CASSPQWRDGYTF. In DNA form, the CDR3 reads TGTGCCAGCTCACCCCAATGGAGGGATGGCTACACCTTC. Drawing the rest from reference TRBV18 and TRBJ1-2, the complete variable domain is NAGVMQNPRHLVRRRGQEARLRCSPMKGHSHVYWYRQLPEEGLKFMVYLQKENIIDESGMPKERFSAEFPKEGPSILRIQQVVRGDSAAYFCASSPQWRDGYTFGSGTRLTVV.

V gene TRBV2 combines with J gene TRBJ2-1; D call uncertain. This CDR3 contains 14 residues. Trimming cost V 2 bases and J 9 bases, with 14 bases left between them. The germline V gene encodes CDR1 SNHLY and CDR2 FYNNEI. CDR3 sequence reads: CASSEYSSIGEQFF. The CDR3 region has the DNA TGTGCCAGCAGTGAATACAGCTCTATCGGTGAGCAGTTCTTC. Together with reference TRBV2 and TRBJ2-1, the CDR3 gives the full variable domain: EPEVTQTPSHQVTQMGQEVILRCVPISNHLYFYWYRQILGQKVEFLVSFYNNEISEKSEIFDDQFSVERPDGSNFTLKIRSTKLEDSAMYFCASSEYSSIGEQFFGPGTRLTVL.

The rearrangement uses TRBV28 and TRBJ2-7, with TRBD2 matching over 8 bases. The CDR3 sequence is 13 residues long. CDR1 is MDHEN, CDR2 SYDVKM, per germline. V trimming: 6 bases; J trimming: 4 bases; junction bases outside the gene matches: 5. In DNA, the CDR3 is TGTGCCAGCAGCGTGGGGACTAGATACGAGCAGTACTTC. Its protein is CASSVGTRYEQYF.

This sequence joins TRBV7-3 and TRBJ2-2; 9 bases are shared with TRBD1. The germline gives CDR1 SGHTA, CDR2 FQGTGA. The ends lost 3 bases at V and 7 bases at J; junction bases unmatched: 9. The CDR3 is 16 amino acids. This chain's CDR3 is CASSFGTGGRGGELFF. The CDR3, as DNA: TGTGCCAGCAGCTTTGGAACAGGGGGCCGAGGCGGGGAGCTGTTTTTT. The full variable domain, its missing parts supplied by reference TRBV7-3 and TRBJ2-2, is GAGVSQTPSNKVTEKGKYVELRCDPISGHTALYWYRQSLGQGPEFLIYFQGTGAADDSGLPNDRFFAVRPEGSVSTLKIQRTERGDSAVYLCASSFGTGGRGGELFFGEGSRLTVL.

V usage is TRBV5-4 and J usage is TRBJ1-2; tentative D call: TRBD1 (6 bases). The CDR3 spans 14 residues. V dropped 0 bases and J dropped 3 bases, with 9 bases sitting between them. Germline CDR1 reads SGHNT; CDR2 reads YYREEE (reference sequence). The CDR3 here is CASSLAGEYYGYTF. CDR3 DNA sequence: TGTGCCAGCAGCTTGGCAGGGGAATACTATGGCTACACCTTC.

The chain combines TRBV27 with TRBJ2-3, with 13 bases matching TRBD2. This CDR3 comprises 15 residues. Trimming cost V 5 bases and J 8 bases; bases outside gene matches: 7. Per germline, CDR1 MNHEY and CDR2 SMNVEV (reference sequence). The CDR3 DNA reads as TGTGCCAGCAGTCCGGGACTAGCGGGACTGGGTACGCAGTATTTT. This translates into CASSPGLAGLGTQYF.